This T cell receptor beta chain derives from a study of PD-1 blockade in classical Hodgkin lymphoma. Study-wide findings and caveats: Patients newly diagnosed and complete responders had comparable baseline diversity. The causes of the repertoire differences, possibly disease activity or prior therapy, remain undefined.

This clone was seen a single time. What it recognizes is unknown. The CDR3 sequence is 16 residues long. The germline V gene encodes CDR1 SEHNR and CDR2 FQNEAQ (reference sequence). V gave up 5 bases and J gave up 5 bases, with 19 bases separating them. All trial patients relapsed after autologous stem cell transplantation. The CD8+ T cells came from thawed PBMCs through magnetic negative selection. Sequencing used immunoSEQ multiplex PCR; TCRdb keeps in-frame clones, though not all of them. Counted here are over 1,500 clones, about 63% occurring once; the ten biggest clones make up approximately 50%. Specimen: CD8+ T cells from blood, collected at baseline. The chain uses TRBV7-9 and TRBJ2-4; a weak D match, TRBD2 (6 bases). The clonotype was recovered from a human donor with classical Hodgkin lymphoma. CDR3 region: CASSPPPPGLQNIQYF. DNA for the CDR3: TGTGCCAGCAGCCCTCCCCCCCCGGGACTCCAAAACATTCAGTACTTC.